The entry below gives a single T cell receptor beta chain sequence along with its context. Its antigen has not been determined. It has no much larger one-base neighbor in the sample; base qualities were not kept. These data originate in a study of blood T cell repertoires in COVID-19 (dated by TCRdb to 2020 to 2021). Describing the broader study: The collaborator samples originated in the United States, Italy and Spain and spanned the acute and convalescent phases of COVID-19. The repertoires were made available in a free public database intended to serve as a resource for research on the immune response to SARS-CoV-2. Where available, HLA class I and class II types were taken from metadata supplied by the sample provider and were not determined by assay-based typing. Samples came from the ongoing ImmuneRACE study (first 160 participants) plus 1,254 subjects from 6 global collaborators. Deeply sampled blood TCRbeta repertoires from subjects exposed to, actively infected with, or recovered from COVID-19 were included in the dataset. The material from the prospective study consisted of cDNA or gDNA derived from T cells, B-cell-depleted T cells, or PBMCs. Nearly every sample came with metadata listing a de-identified subject ID, COVID-19 status, age in years and sex.

Trimming accounts for 3 bases at V and 9 bases at J, while the number of junction bases matched to no gene is 2. Counted from cysteine to phenylalanine, this CDR3 has 12 amino acids. Of the read, only the CDR3 DNA is kept; its 36 bases are in frame from base 1. From a lookup of the germline V gene, CDR1 and CDR2 are KGHDR and SFDVKD. Study-wide conclusions, independent of this receptor: The amount of clinical and demographic metadata varied by source and participant and was provided uncurated.

TCRbeta CDR3 regions were amplified from genomic DNA using the immunoSEQ Assay, a bias-controlled multiplex PCR. The paper's data handling went like this. The number of nucleated cells in each sample was estimated from the amplification of reference gene primers within the assay. Sequence reads were collapsed and filtered to measure the absolute abundance of every unique TCRbeta CDR3 rearrangement. For each sample, productive Simpson clonality was calculated by taking the square root of Simpson's diversity index across productive rearrangements. TCRdb holds this immuneACCESS table with in-frame rearrangements only. Some clones are missing; in checked studies, unresolved V genes explain under half, and the rest has no known cause. Clonal size and the V and J genes are those of that table, whereas D and trimming came from the DNA. A total of just over 350,000 clones appear in this sample, less than 90% of them only once. The ten largest clones capture under 8.5% of the sample.

At one collaborating source in Seattle, patients were enrolled during active infection and were followed longitudinally through the course of disease. Whole blood was collected in K2EDTA tubes by collaborating institutions according to the institutions' own protocols. Collaborator samples were shipped for TCRbeta analysis as frozen whole blood, isolated PBMCs, or DNA extracted from either sample type. What was sequenced was peripheral blood. The chain uses TRBV24-1 and TRBJ2-7; 9 middle bases align to TRBD1. The receptor was derived from a woman aged 55-69 years with COVID-19, enrolled during active disease. The CDR3 here reads CATSDRQGVQYF. The DNA is TGTGCCACCAGTGATCGACAGGGGGTGCAGTACTTC.